A selection of T cell receptor beta chains follows, all from one sample in a study of beta chain features in type 1 diabetes. The data were produced by immunoSEQ multiplex PCR, yet TCRdb's version contains in-frame clones alone and is incomplete. The sample lists over 200,000 clones, 11% occurring once. The sequencing sample was made of naive CD4+ T cells from blood. The receptors here all came from a man aged 25 to 40 with type 1 diabetes. Both conserved end residues are part of each CDR3. Each record gives: J gene, clone size, V gene, D gene, CDR3 protein, CDR3 DNA. The D gene is left open where the match is weak. A row's size may be missing; if present it is once, few, many or a size class.

>TRBJ2-3|few|TRBV2|.
CASSISTDTQYF
TGTGCCAGCAGTATTAGTACAGATACGCAGTATTTT
>TRBJ2-5|.|TRBV5-1|TRBD1
CASSLYGTGDVETQYF
TGCGCCAGCAGCTTATACGGGACAGGGGACGTAGAGACCCAGTACTTC
>TRBJ2-4|.|TRBV5-1|TRBD1
CASSSATGSIQYF
TGCGCCAGCAGCTCGGCGACAGGGAGCATTCAGTACTTC
>TRBJ1-3|few|TRBV4-3|.
CASSAPAGTTGNTIYF
TGCGCCAGCAGCGCCCCCGCGGGGACTACTGGAAACACCATATATTTT
>TRBJ1-1|few|TRBV21-1|.
CASIHPVRGAFF
TGTGCCAGCATCCATCCGGTAAGAGGAGCTTTCTTT
>TRBJ2-5|.|TRBV7-3|TRBD2
CASSSGLAGGETQYF
TGTGCCAGCAGCTCCGGACTAGCGGGGGGTGAGACCCAGTACTTC
>TRBJ1-5|few|TRBV5-1|TRBD1
CASSLGLGQGDQPQHF
TGCGCCAGCAGCTTGGGGTTGGGACAGGGCGATCAGCCCCAGCATTTT
>TRBJ1-4|few|TRBV29-1|.
CSVGRREKLFF
TGCAGCGTTGGTCGGAGGGAAAAACTGTTTTTT
>TRBJ2-7|few|TRBV4-2|.
CASSQTGKGDEQYF
TGTGCCAGCAGCCAAACAGGGAAGGGCGACGAGCAGTACTTC
>TRBJ2-7|few|TRBV18|.
CASSPDSSNYEQYF
TGTGCCAGCTCACCCGACAGCTCAAATTACGAGCAGTACTTC
>TRBJ1-5|few|TRBV4-2|.
CASSKDGPTGRNQPQHF
TGTGCCAGCAGCAAAGACGGACCTACAGGGCGCAATCAGCCCCAGCATTTT
>TRBJ2-5|.|TRBV9|.
CASSVALGPGETQYF
TGTGCCAGCAGCGTAGCATTGGGCCCGGGGGAGACCCAGTACTTC
>TRBJ2-5|few|TRBV7-2|.
CASSLGPRGETQYF
TGTGCCAGCAGCTTAGGCCCTAGGGGGGAGACCCAGTACTTC
>TRBJ1-1|few|TRBV28|.
CASSLGQLEAFF
TGTGCCAGCAGTTTGGGGCAGTTAGAAGCTTTCTTT
>TRBJ2-7|.|TRBV7-9|.
CASSLGSSTGNWIF
TGTGCCAGCAGCTTAGGATCTAGTACAGGGAATTGGATCTTC
>TRBJ2-1|.|TRBV7-9|.
CASSWGVRVVYNEQFF
TGTGCCAGCAGCTGGGGAGTGAGGGTTGTGTACAATGAGCAGTTCTTC
>TRBJ2-7|few|TRBV11-2|.
CASSLAPGLSSEQYF
TGTGCCAGCAGCTTGGCTCCGGGACTCAGTAGTGAGCAGTACTTC
>TRBJ2-3|.|TRBV7-9|.
CASSQGDTQYF
TGTGCCAGCAGCCAGGGGGATACGCAGTATTTT
>TRBJ1-1|.|TRBV5-1|.
CASSLALPYTEAFF
TGCGCCAGCAGCTTGGCACTGCCTTACACTGAAGCTTTCTTT
>TRBJ1-1|few|TRBV2|TRBD1
CASRTGTGYTEAFF
TGTGCCAGCAGGACCGGGACAGGGTACACTGAAGCTTTCTTT
>TRBJ2-5|few|TRBV4-2|.
CASSQSGRQETQYF
TGTGCCAGCAGCCAAAGTGGCAGGCAAGAGACCCAGTACTTC
>TRBJ2-1|few|TRBV4-3|TRBD2
CASSVRLALEQFF
TGCGCCAGCAGCGTTAGACTAGCCCTCGAACAGTTCTTC
>TRBJ2-4|few|TRBV30|.
CAWSVLNIQYF
TGTGCCTGGAGTGTACTGAACATTCAGTACTTC
>TRBJ1-5|.|TRBV2|.
CASSDRTQGDQPQHF
TGTGCCAGCAGTGATAGAACCCAGGGCGATCAGCCCCAGCATTTT
>TRBJ1-5|few|TRBV5-5|.
CASSLTPNANQPQHF
TGTGCCAGCAGCTTGACTCCTAATGCCAATCAGCCCCAGCATTTT
>TRBJ2-7|.|TRBV30|TRBD1
CAWSPDRDEQYF
TGTGCCTGGAGCCCCGACAGGGACGAGCAGTACTTC
>TRBJ2-5|few|TRBV6-1|.
CASSDPTRGETQYF
TGTGCCAGCAGTGATCCCACACGAGGGGAGACCCAGTACTTC
>TRBJ2-6|.|TRBV6-6|.
CASRRGGANVLTF
TGTGCCAGCAGGAGGGGGGGGGCCAACGTCCTGACTTTC
>TRBJ2-7|once|TRBV5-6|TRBD1
CASSLRDRYEQYF
TGTGCCAGCAGCTTGAGGGACAGATACGAGCAGTACTTC
>TRBJ1-5|few|TRBV28|TRBD1
CATTGQGDQPQHF
TGTGCCACGACGGGACAGGGGGATCAGCCCCAGCATTTT
>TRBJ2-5|.|TRBV9|.
CASSVAEGARTQYF
TGTGCCAGCAGCGTAGCTGAAGGAGCCAGGACCCAGTACTTC
>TRBJ2-5|.|TRBV7-8|.
CASSSTGETQYF
TGTGCCAGCAGCTCCACGGGAGAGACCCAGTACTTC
>TRBJ2-7|.|TRBV4-2|.
CASSQNRDSEQYF
TGTGCCAGCAGCCAAAACAGGGATAGCGAGCAGTACTTC
>TRBJ2-5|few|TRBV5-1|TRBD1
CASSPDRAETQYF
TGCGCCAGCAGCCCAGACAGGGCTGAGACCCAGTACTTC
>TRBJ2-5|.|TRBV15|TRBD1
CATSREWTGEETQYF
TGTGCCACCAGCAGAGAATGGACAGGGGAGGAGACCCAGTACTTC
>TRBJ2-7|few|TRBV6-1|.
CASSLGQPYEQYF
TGTGCCAGCAGTCTTGGACAGCCCTACGAGCAGTACTTC
>TRBJ2-5|.|TRBV5-4|TRBD1
CASSPRGQQQETQYF
TGTGCCAGCAGCCCTCGGGGACAGCAACAAGAGACCCAGTACTTC
>TRBJ1-1|.|TRBV7-9|.
CASSLDQGLNTEAFF
TGTGCCAGCAGCTTAGACCAGGGATTGAACACTGAAGCTTTCTTT
>TRBJ1-2|few|TRBV5-1|TRBD1
CASSLGTGVDGYTF
TGCGCCAGCAGCTTGGGGACAGGGGTGGATGGCTACACCTTC
>TRBJ2-7|few|TRBV5-1|.
CASSLEWGDEQYF
TGCGCCAGCAGCTTGGAATGGGGGGACGAGCAGTACTTC
>TRBJ2-2|.|TRBV9|.
CASSVVESGELFF
TGTGCCAGCAGCGTAGTTGAGTCCGGGGAGCTGTTTTTT
>TRBJ1-2|.|TRBV18|TRBD1
CASSPLTGGRGYTF
TGTGCCAGCTCACCCCTCACAGGGGGCCGTGGCTACACCTTC
>TRBJ2-7|few|TRBV6-5|TRBD2
CASSSSGGSGSGGYF
TGTGCCAGCAGTTCCTCGGGTGGAAGTGGTTCGGGGGGGTACTTC
>TRBJ2-5|few|TRBV20-1|.
CSAGNQETQYF
TGCAGTGCGGGCAACCAAGAGACCCAGTACTTC
>TRBJ1-1|few|TRBV2|.
CASTTMGGNTEAFF
TGTGCCAGCACCACAATGGGGGGGAACACTGAAGCTTTCTTT
>TRBJ2-7|few|TRBV29-1|TRBD1
CSVRTGGFSYEQYF
TGCAGCGTACGGACAGGGGGCTTCTCCTACGAGCAGTACTTC
>TRBJ2-4|few|TRBV2|.
CASSEARQTSIQYF
TGTGCCAGCAGTGAAGCGAGGCAGACTAGCATTCAGTACTTC
>TRBJ1-2|few|TRBV29-1|TRBD1
CSVERDSAYGYTF
TGCAGCGTTGAACGGGACAGTGCCTATGGCTACACCTTC
>TRBJ2-7|.|TRBV4-2|.
CASSQEPPQGTSYEQYF
TGTGCCAGCAGCCAAGAACCCCCGCAGGGAACATCCTACGAGCAGTACTTC
>TRBJ1-1|.|TRBV18|.
CATGRLSNTEAFF
TGTGCCACCGGCAGACTGTCGAACACTGAAGCTTTCTTT
>TRBJ2-7|.|TRBV11-2|TRBD1
CASSSRQGSEQYF
TGTGCCAGCAGCAGCCGACAGGGTTCCGAGCAGTACTTC